This T cell receptor beta chain was recorded in a study of identical twins. There are a few counts of this clonotype. Its antigen is currently unknown. The study's findings and limits: In drawing conclusions, the study used cross-sectional statistical analysis and did not follow the same donors. Abundant beta clonotypes from cord blood had fewer insertions, unlike memory repertoires, which showed none.

TCRdb processed the 5' RACE reads anew with MiXCR; each CDR3 protein has one entry. Of about 520,000 distinct CDR3 sequences detected, around 20% appear once; the ten largest clones hold about 0.93%. These same data were also listed under a study on T cells expressing NK-cell markers. From that study: Topping the CD3+CD56-NKG2C+ fraction as well were these clonotypes, in a few donors.

Source material: CD4+ T cells sorted from blood. The TCR sequence derives from a woman in her late teens or twenties in good health.

CDR3 coding DNA: TGTGCCAGCAGCTTAAGTCTCCTAGGGGGTGCGGAGACCCAGTACTTC. Its translation: CASSLSLLGGAETQYF. The rearrangement joins TRBV7-2 to TRBJ2-5; tentative D call: TRBD1 (6 bases). Trimming removed 2 bases from V and 5 bases from J, with 18 bases in between. Per the germline V gene, CDR1 is SGHTA and CDR2 is FQGNSA. The CDR3 consists of 16 residues.